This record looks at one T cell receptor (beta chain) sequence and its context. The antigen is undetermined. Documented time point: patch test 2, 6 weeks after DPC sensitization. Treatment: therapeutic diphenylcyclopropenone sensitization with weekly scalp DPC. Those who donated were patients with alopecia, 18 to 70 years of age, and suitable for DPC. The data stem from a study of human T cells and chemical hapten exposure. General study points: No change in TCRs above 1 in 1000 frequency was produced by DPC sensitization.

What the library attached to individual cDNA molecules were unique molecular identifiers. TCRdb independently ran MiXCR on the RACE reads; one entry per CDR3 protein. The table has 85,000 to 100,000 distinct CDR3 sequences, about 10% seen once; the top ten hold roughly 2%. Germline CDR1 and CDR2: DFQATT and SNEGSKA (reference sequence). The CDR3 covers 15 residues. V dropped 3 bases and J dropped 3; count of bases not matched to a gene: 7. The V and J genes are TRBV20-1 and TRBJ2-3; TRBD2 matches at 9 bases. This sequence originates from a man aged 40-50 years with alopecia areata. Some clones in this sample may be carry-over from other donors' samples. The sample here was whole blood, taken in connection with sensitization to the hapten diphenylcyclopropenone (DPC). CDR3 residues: CSASGSSGTTDTQYF. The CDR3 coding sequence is TGCAGTGCTAGTGGATCTAGCGGGACAACAGATACGCAGTATTTT.